Listed below are T cell receptor beta chains from one sample, sequenced in a study of blood T cell repertoires in COVID-19. Data came from immunoSEQ multiplex PCR; TCRdb stores just in-frame clones and leaves some out. The data show about 180,000 clones, approximately 87% seen once. The specimen sequenced was peripheral blood. Source of these receptors: a man aged 70 or older with active or convalescent COVID-19. The CDR3 runs from the conserved cysteine through the conserved F or W. The D gene is left open where the match is weak.

j_call	v_call	d_call	cdr3_aa
TRBJ2-3	TRBV11-3	TRBD2	CASSLGGAGTTDTQYF
TRBJ1-6	TRBV5-1	TRBD1	CASSTDRDSPLHF
TRBJ2-3	TRBV7-3	TRBD2	CASSSGRGDTQYF
TRBJ1-6	TRBV6-5	TRBD1	CASSRDSDNSPLHF
TRBJ1-5	TRBV5-8	TRBD1	CASSLEGALGQPQHF
TRBJ2-3	TRBV24-1	TRBD2	CATSDLGLEEDTQYF
TRBJ2-7	TRBV18	TRBD1	CASSPQTGTYEQYF
TRBJ1-4	TRBV6-2/TRBV6-3	-	CASSRQAGGEKLFF
TRBJ1-1	TRBV7-9	-	CASSSAGPMNTEAFF
TRBJ2-6	TRBV5-4	-	CASSLAGGRPGSGANVLTF
TRBJ2-1	TRBV2	TRBD1	CASIPWGTGGYNEQFF
TRBJ1-5	TRBV18	TRBD1	CASSDGTGRQPQHF
TRBJ2-7	TRBV9	-	CASSVSSGGVDEQYF
TRBJ1-2	TRBV7-2	-	CASSLARGGFNYGYTF
TRBJ2-7	TRBV3-1/TRBV3-2	-	CASSRSGSYEQYF
TRBJ1-2	TRBV5-1	-	CASSPMGRDGYTF
TRBJ2-2	TRBV5-1	TRBD2	CASSSSGMNTGELFF
TRBJ2-5	TRBV7-9	-	CASSLVPGETQYF
TRBJ1-1	TRBV30	TRBD1	CAWNGGQVNTEAFF
TRBJ1-1	TRBV18	-	CASSPPVGGKPEAFF
TRBJ1-5	TRBV29-1	TRBD1	CSVEVEAGTGQPQHF
TRBJ1-2	TRBV19	TRBD1	CASKPLDREDYGYTF
TRBJ2-5	TRBV18	TRBD1	CASSPRQGRETQYF
TRBJ2-7	TRBV11-2	-	CASSLDWAGNEQYF
TRBJ2-7	TRBV28	-	CASSQFMIGQYF
TRBJ2-1	TRBV9	-	CASGVGASNYNEQFF
TRBJ1-2	TRBV7-2	-	CASSLPPGYGYTF
TRBJ1-2	TRBV28	-	CASSLGTPLGYTF
TRBJ2-3	TRBV7-2	TRBD1	CASSPGQGADTQYF
TRBJ2-1	TRBV5-1	TRBD2	CASSITSGSSYNEQFF
TRBJ1-6	TRBV5-8	TRBD1	CASSLVPTGVNSPLHF
TRBJ1-1	TRBV10-2	-	CASSESINGQGAFF
TRBJ1-4	TRBV7-2	TRBD1	CASSLRTGFNEKLFF
TRBJ2-4	TRBV28	TRBD2	CATTTTGGAPKNIQYF
TRBJ2-2	TRBV29-1	TRBD1	CSATRDRRNTGELFF
TRBJ1-6	TRBV11-2	-	CASSPRFAYNSPLHF
TRBJ2-7	TRBV11-2	-	CASSLATGFFGEQYF
TRBJ1-1	TRBV27	-	CASSFGWGGDTEAFF
TRBJ1-2	TRBV27	TRBD1	CASSSVDRYNGYTF
TRBJ1-1	TRBV5-1	-	CASSPGPVNTEAFF
TRBJ2-6	TRBV11-2	-	CASSLRSRGANVLTF
TRBJ1-5	TRBV7-2	-	CASSFPGNQPQHF